This T cell receptor beta chain was profiled in a study of post-analysis software for immune sequencing data. Study results and caveats: Roughly 5 TRBV segments occurring more often in patients than controls included TRBV5-6, TRBV5-1 and TRBV20-1. For normalized Chao1 diversity, multiple sclerosis patients scored significantly lower than controls did.

The germline V gene has CDR1 KGHDR and CDR2 SFDVKD. This CDR3 comprises 13 residues. Unique-molecular-identifier-tagged TCR beta cDNA libraries were used. TCRdb itself ran the PCR reads through MiXCR, one entry per CDR3 protein. The data contain approximately 570,000 distinct CDR3 sequences, roughly two fifths of them singletons. On this clonotype: Its antigen is currently unknown.

V gene TRBV24-1 combines with J gene TRBJ2-5, with 8 bases aligning to TRBD1. The end of the DNA fits TRBJ2-7 better, so the J call may be wrong. The receptor comes from a girl aged 5-17 years with multiple sclerosis. The specimen was blood. The CDR3: CATSDGQGAEQYF. The DNA of the CDR3 is TGTGCCACCAGTGATGGACAGGGAGCCGAGCAGTACTTC.